The clone carrying this T cell receptor (beta chain) was detected only a few times. This record comes from a study of regulatory T cells in long-lasting Graves disease. Described time point: persistent/refractory GD, antithyroid drugs over 5 years with positive TRAb. From RNA extracted from PBMCs, the TCR library was made. HTBI primers from iRepertoire and Arm-PCR of CDR3 regions yielded the TCR beta libraries. TCRdb independently ran MiXCR on the multiplex PCR reads; one entry per CDR3 protein. The sample records 650,000 to 700,000 distinct CDR3 sequences, 25% to 35% being singletons. The length of the CDR3 is 11 residues. Germline-derived CDR1 and CDR2 are GTSNPN and SVGIG (reference sequence). J was trimmed by 1 base and V by 8 bases; bases with no gene match: 2.

This sequence joins TRBV30 and TRBJ2-7; 7 nucleotides line up with TRBD2. The sequence came from a female donor with Graves disease. The sequencing here drew on peripheral blood mononuclear cells (PBMCs), taken when the disease was refractory, from a patient treated with antithyroid drugs. The CDR3 here is CAGAGSYEQYF. CDR3 sequence (DNA): TGTGCCGGAGCGGGATCCTACGAGCAGTACTTC. The variable domain in full, completed from reference TRBV30 and TRBJ2-7, reads SQTIHQWPATLVQPVGSPLSLECTVEGTSNPNLYWYRQAAGRGLQLLFYSVGIGQISSEVPQNLSASRPQDRQFILSSKKLLLSDSGFYLCAGAGSYEQYFGPGTRLTVT.